Listed here is a single T cell receptor beta chain. Original analysis: From reference gene primer amplification, estimates of nucleated cell counts were derived. Assay: immunoSEQ multiplex PCR; the TCRdb copy retains only in-frame clones and omits some. V, J and clone size are taken as reported in that table, and D and trimming were inferred from the DNA itself. The data show some 190,000 clones, about 70% seen once. The sample comes from a study of blood T cell repertoires in COVID-19. CDR3 size: 14 residues. V was clipped by 4 bases and J by 2 bases; unmatched bases: 4. Germline V gene lookup returns CDR1 MGHDK and CDR2 SYGVNS.

Sequencing was done on a sample of peripheral blood. The chain is built from TRBV25-1 and TRBJ1-2, with 7 bases that match TRBD1. This TCR came from a woman between 45 and 65 years old with active or convalescent COVID-19. CDR3 in amino acids: CASSGRGTNYGYTF. The CDR3 DNA reads TGTGCCAGCAGTGGCAGGGGGACAAACTATGGCTACACCTTC.